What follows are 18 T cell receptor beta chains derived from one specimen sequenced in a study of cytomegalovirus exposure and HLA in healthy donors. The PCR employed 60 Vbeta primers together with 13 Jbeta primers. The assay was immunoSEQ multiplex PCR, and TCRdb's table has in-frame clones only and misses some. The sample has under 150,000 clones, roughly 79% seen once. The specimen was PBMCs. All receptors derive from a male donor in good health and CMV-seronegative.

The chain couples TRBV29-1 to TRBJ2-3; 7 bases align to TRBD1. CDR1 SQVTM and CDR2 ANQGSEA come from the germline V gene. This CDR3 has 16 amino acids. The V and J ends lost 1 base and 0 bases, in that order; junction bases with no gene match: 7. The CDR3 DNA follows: TGCAGCGTTGAAGCCTGGGCAGGGGGTAGCACAGATACGCAGTATTTT. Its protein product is CSVEAWAGGSTDTQYF.

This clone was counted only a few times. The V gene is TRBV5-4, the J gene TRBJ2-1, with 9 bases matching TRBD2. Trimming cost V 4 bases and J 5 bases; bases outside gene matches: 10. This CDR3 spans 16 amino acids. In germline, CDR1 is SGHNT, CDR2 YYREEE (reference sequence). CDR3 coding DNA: TGTGCCAGCAGCCTAGGTAGCGGGGGCCACAACAATGAGCAGTTCTTC. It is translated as CASSLGSGGHNNEQFF.

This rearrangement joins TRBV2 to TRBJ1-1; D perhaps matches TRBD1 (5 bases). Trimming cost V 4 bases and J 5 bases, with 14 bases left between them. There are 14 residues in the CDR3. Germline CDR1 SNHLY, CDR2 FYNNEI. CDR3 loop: CASSGPIGGTEAFF. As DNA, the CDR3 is TGTGCCAGCAGTGGGCCCATTGGGGGGACTGAAGCTTTCTTT.

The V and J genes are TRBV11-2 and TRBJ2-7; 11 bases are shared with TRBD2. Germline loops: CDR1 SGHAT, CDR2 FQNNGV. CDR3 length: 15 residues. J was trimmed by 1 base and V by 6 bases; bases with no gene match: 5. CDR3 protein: CASSAGTSGSYEQYF. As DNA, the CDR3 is TGTGCCAGCAGTGCAGGGACTAGCGGTTCCTACGAGCAGTACTTC.

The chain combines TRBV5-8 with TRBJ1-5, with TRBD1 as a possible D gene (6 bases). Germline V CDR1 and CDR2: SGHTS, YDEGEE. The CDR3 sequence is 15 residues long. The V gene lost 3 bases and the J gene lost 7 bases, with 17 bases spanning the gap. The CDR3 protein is CASSYRAGGGQPQHF. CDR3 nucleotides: TGTGCCAGCAGCTACCGTGCGGGGGGGGGCCAGCCCCAGCATTTT.

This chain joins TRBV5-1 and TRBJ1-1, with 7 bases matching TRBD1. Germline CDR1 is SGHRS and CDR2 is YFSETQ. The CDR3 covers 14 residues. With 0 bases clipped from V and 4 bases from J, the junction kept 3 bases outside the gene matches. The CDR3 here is CASSLESGGTEAFF. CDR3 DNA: TGCGCCAGCAGCTTGGAGTCAGGGGGCACTGAAGCTTTCTTT.

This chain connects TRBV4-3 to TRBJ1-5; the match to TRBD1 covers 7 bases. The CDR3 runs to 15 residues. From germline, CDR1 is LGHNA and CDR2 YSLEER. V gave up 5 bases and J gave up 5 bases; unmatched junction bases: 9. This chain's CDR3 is CASSTEGQGDQPQHF. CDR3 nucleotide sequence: TGCGCCAGCAGCACTGAGGGGCAGGGGGATCAGCCCCAGCATTTT.

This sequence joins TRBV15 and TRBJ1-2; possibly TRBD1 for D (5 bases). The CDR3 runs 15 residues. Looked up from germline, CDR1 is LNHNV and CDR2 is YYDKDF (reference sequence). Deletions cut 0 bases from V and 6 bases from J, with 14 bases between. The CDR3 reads CATSRDADTRDGYTF. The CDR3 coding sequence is TGTGCCACCAGCAGAGATGCGGACACGCGCGATGGCTACACCTTC. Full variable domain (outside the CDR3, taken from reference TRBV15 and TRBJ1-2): DAMVIQNPRYQVTQFGKPVTLSCSQTLNHNVMYWYQQKSSQAPKLLFHYYDKDFNNEADTPDNFQSRRPNTSFCFLDIRSPGLGDTAMYLCATSRDADTRDGYTFGSGTRLTVV.

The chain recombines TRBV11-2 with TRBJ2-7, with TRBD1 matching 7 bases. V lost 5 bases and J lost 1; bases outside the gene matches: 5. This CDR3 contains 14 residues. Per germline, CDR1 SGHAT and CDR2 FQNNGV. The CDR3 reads CASSPGQVSYEQYF. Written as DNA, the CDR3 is TGTGCCAGCAGCCCAGGACAGGTTTCCTACGAGCAGTACTTC.

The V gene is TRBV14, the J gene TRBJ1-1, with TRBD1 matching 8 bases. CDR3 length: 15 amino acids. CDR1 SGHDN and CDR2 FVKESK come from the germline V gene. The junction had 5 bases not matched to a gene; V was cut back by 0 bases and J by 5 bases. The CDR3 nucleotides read TGTGCCAGCAGCCAAGAACAGGGGGGAGCGACTGAAGCTTTCTTT. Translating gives CASSQEQGGATEAFF.

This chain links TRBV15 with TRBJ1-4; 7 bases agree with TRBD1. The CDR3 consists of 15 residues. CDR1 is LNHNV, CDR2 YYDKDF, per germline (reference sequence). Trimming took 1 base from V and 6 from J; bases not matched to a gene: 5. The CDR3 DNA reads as TGTGCCACCAGCAGAGGACAGGGAAGAGATGAAAAACTGTTTTTT. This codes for CATSRGQGRDEKLFF.

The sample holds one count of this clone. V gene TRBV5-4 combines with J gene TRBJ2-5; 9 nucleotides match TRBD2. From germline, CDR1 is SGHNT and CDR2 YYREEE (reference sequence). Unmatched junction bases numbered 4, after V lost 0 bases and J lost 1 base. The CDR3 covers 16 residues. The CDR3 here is CASSLERGGAQETQYF. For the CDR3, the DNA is TGTGCCAGCAGCTTGGAACGCGGGGGGGCCCAAGAGACCCAGTACTTC.

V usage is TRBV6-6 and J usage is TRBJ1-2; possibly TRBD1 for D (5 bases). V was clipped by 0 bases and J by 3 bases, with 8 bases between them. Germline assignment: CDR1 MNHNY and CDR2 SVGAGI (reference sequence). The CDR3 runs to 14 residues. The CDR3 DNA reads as TGTGCCAGCAGTTACTCCCCAGGGCACTATGGCTACACCTTC. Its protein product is CASSYSPGHYGYTF.

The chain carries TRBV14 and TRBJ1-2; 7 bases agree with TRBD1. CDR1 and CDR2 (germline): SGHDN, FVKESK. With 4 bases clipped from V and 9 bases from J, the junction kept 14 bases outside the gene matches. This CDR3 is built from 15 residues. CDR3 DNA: TGTGCCAGCAGCCCCTTTTCGGCCAGGGGGACGCGCTACACCTTC. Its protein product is CASSPFSARGTRYTF.

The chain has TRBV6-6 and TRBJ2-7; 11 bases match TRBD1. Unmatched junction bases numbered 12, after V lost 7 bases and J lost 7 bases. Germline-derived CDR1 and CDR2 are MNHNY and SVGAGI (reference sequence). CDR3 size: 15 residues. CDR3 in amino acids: CASKGVGQGVGEQYF. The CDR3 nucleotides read TGTGCCAGCAAGGGGGTGGGACAGGGGGTTGGTGAGCAGTACTTC.

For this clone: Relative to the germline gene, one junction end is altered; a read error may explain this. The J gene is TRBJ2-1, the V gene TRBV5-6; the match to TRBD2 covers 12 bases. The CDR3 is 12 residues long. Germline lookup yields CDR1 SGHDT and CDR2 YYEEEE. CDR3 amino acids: CASSGAGTSGLF. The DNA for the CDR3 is TGTGCCAGCAGCGGGGCCGGGACTAGCGGGCTCTTC.

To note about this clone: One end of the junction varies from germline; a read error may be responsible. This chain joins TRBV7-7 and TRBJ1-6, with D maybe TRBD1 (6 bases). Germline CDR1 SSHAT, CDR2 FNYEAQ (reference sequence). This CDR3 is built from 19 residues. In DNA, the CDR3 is TGTGCTAGCACCAGAATAGGGGGGGGACGGGTGTCTAATAATTCACCCCTCCACTTT. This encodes CASTRIGGGRVSNNSPLHF.

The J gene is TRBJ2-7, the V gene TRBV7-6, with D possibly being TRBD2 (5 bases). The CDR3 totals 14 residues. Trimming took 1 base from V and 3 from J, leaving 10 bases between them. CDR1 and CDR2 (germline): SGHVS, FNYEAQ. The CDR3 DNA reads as TGTGCCAGCAGCTTAGACGGGGTGGGCTACGAGCAGTACTTC. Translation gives CASSLDGVGYEQYF.